The clone carrying this TCR beta chain was counted many times. The antigen is unknown. The time point: longitudinal time-point 2. 2 million PBMCs stored at -80 C were the source of the unsorted libraries. The method for making cDNA was 5'RACE, and it used 10-nucleotide random UMIs. A single record per CDR3 protein comes from TCRdb applying MiXCR to the 5' RACE reads. Found here are fewer than 40,000 distinct CDR3 sequences, more than 10% of them singletons; the top ten hold under 2.5%. These data come from a study of neurological immune-mediated disorders. General observations from the study: Across subjects, expanded clones had no CDR3 amino acid sequences in common, pointing to private repertoires in all groups.

V lost 4 bases to trimming and J lost 4 bases; unmatched junction nucleotides: 12. In germline, CDR1 is SGHNT, CDR2 YYREEE (reference sequence). The CDR3 extends over 17 amino acids. The chain joins TRBV5-4 to TRBJ2-1; 9 positions match TRBD1. The sample consisted of PBMCs. The TCR comes from a woman aged 40-49 years in good health. The CDR3 is CASSLGTGLSNYNEQFF. In nucleotides, the CDR3 is TGTGCCAGCAGCCTCGGGACAGGGTTGTCGAATTACAATGAGCAGTTCTTC.